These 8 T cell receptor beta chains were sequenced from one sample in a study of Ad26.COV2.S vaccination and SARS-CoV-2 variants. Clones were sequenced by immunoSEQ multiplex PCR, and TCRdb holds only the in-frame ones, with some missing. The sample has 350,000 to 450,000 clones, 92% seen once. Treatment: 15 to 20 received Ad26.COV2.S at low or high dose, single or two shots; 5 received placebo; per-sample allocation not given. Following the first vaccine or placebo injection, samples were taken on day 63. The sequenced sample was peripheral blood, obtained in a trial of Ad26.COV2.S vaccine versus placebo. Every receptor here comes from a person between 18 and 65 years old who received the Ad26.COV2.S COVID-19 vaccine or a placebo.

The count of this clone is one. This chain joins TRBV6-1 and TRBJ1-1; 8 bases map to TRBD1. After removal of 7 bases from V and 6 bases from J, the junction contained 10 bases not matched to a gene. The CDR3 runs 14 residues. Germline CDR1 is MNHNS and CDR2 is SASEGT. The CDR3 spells CASNQDRAFAEAFF. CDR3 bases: TGTGCCAGCAACCAGGACAGGGCTTTCGCTGAAGCTTTCTTT.

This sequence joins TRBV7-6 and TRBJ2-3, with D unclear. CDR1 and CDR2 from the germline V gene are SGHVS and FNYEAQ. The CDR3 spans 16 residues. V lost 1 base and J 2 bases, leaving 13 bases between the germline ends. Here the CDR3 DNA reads TGTGCCAGCAGCTTAGGACTCCACCAAGACACAGATACGCAGTATTTT. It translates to CASSLGLHQDTDTQYF.

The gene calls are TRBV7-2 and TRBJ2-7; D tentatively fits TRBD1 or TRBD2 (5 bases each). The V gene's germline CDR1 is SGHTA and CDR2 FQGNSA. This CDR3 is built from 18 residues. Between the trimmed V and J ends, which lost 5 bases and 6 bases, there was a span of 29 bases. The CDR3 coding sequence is TGTGCCAGCAGCCCACGGGACCCTTTGATTGTCGGGGCCTCCGAGCAGTACTTC. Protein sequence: CASSPRDPLIVGASEQYF.

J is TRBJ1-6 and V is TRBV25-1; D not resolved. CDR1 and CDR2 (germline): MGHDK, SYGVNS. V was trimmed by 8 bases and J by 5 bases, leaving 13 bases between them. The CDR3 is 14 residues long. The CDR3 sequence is CASADRRNNSPLHF. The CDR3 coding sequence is TGTGCCAGCGCGGACCGAAGGAATAATTCACCCCTCCACTTT.

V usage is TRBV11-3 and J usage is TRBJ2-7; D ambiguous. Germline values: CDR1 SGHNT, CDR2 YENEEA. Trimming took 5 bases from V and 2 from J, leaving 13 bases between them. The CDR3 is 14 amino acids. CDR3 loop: CASSPGDIPYEQYF. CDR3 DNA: TGTGCCAGCAGCCCAGGAGACATACCCTACGAGCAGTACTTC.

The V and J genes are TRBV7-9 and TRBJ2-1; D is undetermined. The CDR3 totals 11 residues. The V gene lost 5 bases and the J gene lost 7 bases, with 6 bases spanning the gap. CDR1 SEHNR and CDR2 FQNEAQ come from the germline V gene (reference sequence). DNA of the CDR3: TGTGCCAGCAGCCTGACGAATGAGCAGTTCTTC. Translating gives CASSLTNEQFF.

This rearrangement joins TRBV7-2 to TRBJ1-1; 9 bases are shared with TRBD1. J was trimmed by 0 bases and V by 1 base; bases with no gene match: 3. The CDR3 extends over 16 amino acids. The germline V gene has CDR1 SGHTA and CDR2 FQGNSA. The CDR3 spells CASSLVGTGMNTEAFF. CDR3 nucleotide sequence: TGTGCCAGCAGCTTAGTCGGGACAGGGATGAACACTGAAGCTTTCTTT.

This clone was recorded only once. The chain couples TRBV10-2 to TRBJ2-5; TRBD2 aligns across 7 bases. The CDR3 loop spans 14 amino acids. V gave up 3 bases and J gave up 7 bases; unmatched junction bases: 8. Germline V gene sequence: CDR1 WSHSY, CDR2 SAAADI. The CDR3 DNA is TGCGCCAGCAGTGACGGGACTACAGGTTGGACCCAGTACTTC. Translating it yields CASSDGTTGWTQYF.